One sample yielded the 9 T cell receptor beta chains listed below, sequenced in a study of blood T cell repertoires in COVID-19. Using immunoSEQ multiplex PCR, the repertoire was profiled, and TCRdb retains in-frame clones only, with some absent. The data show some 99,000 clones, with around 84% seen just once and approximately 7.9% held by the top ten. Sequenced sample: peripheral blood. The receptors shown here come from a woman at least 80 years old with active or convalescent COVID-19.

The CDR3 bases are TGCAGTGCTAGTTTCCCTCGGACTGGACCTTATGGCTACACCTTC. It translates to CSASFPRTGPYGYTF. This chain uses TRBV20-1 with TRBJ1-2, with unresolved D. Germline V lookup: CDR1 DFQATT, CDR2 SNEGSKA (reference sequence). CDR3 length equals 15 residues. Trimming took 3 bases from V and 5 from J, leaving 19 bases between them.

V gene TRBV6-1 combines with J gene TRBJ2-7; 13 nucleotides line up with TRBD2. This CDR3 region has 16 residues. Unmatched junction bases numbered 5, after V lost 2 bases and J lost 4 bases. Germline lookup yields CDR1 MNHNS and CDR2 SASEGT. The CDR3 DNA reads as TGTGCCAGCAGTGAACCCAGGACTAGCGGGAGTTACGAGCAGTACTTC. Encoded protein: CASSEPRTSGSYEQYF.

The gene calls are TRBV5-4 and TRBJ2-5; D is perhaps TRBD2 (6 bases). The CDR3 covers 13 residues. The germline V gene has CDR1 SGHNT and CDR2 YYREEE (reference sequence). The germline V and J ends were trimmed by 0 bases and 5 bases, with 8 bases remaining between them. DNA for the CDR3: TGTGCCAGCAGCTTGGCAGGGAGGGAGACCCAGTACTTC. It is translated as CASSLAGRETQYF.

This clone has only a few counts. The chain employs TRBV7-9 and TRBJ2-5, with a tentative D call TRBD1 (5 bases). CDR1 and CDR2 (germline): SEHNR, FQNEAQ (reference sequence). Trimming cost V 1 base and J 1 base, with 13 bases left between them. The CDR3 totals 16 residues. CDR3 coding DNA: TGTGCCAGCAGCTTAGAGGCAGGGCCACTCCAAGAGACCCAGTACTTC. Its translation: CASSLEAGPLQETQYF.

This clone showed up just a few times. This chain uses TRBV27 with TRBJ2-1; 7 nucleotides match TRBD1. CDR3 length: 15 amino acids. Germline CDR1 and CDR2: MNHEY and SMNVEV (reference sequence). Losses at the gene ends were 2 bases for V and 3 bases for J; bases not matched to a gene: 4. The DNA of the CDR3 is TGTGCCAGCAGTTTAGGGGACAGTAACTACAATGAGCAGTTCTTC. The encoded protein is CASSLGDSNYNEQFF.

The gene calls are TRBV18 and TRBJ2-7; D ambiguous. Per the germline V gene, CDR1 is KGHSH and CDR2 is LQKENI. CDR3 size: 11 residues. The V end lost 6 bases, the J end lost 4 bases, and 7 bases lay between the germline ends. The CDR3 region is CASSPEYEQYF. In DNA form, the CDR3 reads TGTGCCAGCTCTCCCGAGTACGAGCAGTACTTC.

CDR3 in amino acids: CATTGGWGQGYNEQFF. The CDR3 bases are TGTGCCACCACCGGTGGGTGGGGACAGGGCTACAATGAGCAGTTCTTC. V gene TRBV24-1 combines with J gene TRBJ2-1; 9 nucleotides align to TRBD1. The germline V gene has CDR1 KGHDR and CDR2 SFDVKD. The CDR3 is 16 residues long. V was clipped by 8 bases and J by 3 bases; unmatched bases: 10.

This sequence joins TRBV7-9 and TRBJ2-2, with TRBD2 matching 10 bases. The germline gives CDR1 SEHNR, CDR2 FQNEAQ (reference sequence). The CDR3 has 16 residues. The junction had 7 bases not matched to a gene; V was cut back by 4 bases and J by 5 bases. DNA of the CDR3: TGTGCCAGCAGCTCCTCTAGCGGGAGTTGGACCGGGGAGCTGTTTTTT. Translation: CASSSSSGSWTGELFF.

The chain's CDR3 is CASSDSGVRSYNEQFF. Written as DNA, the CDR3 is TGTGCCAGTAGTGATTCGGGAGTACGCTCCTACAATGAGCAGTTCTTC. The V gene is TRBV19, the J gene TRBJ2-1; a weak D match, TRBD2 (6 bases). There are 16 residues in the CDR3. With 5 bases removed from V and 0 bases from J, the gap between germline ends came to 14 bases. Germline assignment: CDR1 LNHDA and CDR2 SQIVND (reference sequence). The whole variable domain, remainder taken from reference TRBV19 and TRBJ2-1, is DGGITQSPKYLFRKEGQNVTLSCEQNLNHDAMYWYRQDPGQGLRLIYYSQIVNDFQKGDIAEGYSVSREKKESFPLTVTSAQKNPTAFYLCASSDSGVRSYNEQFFGPGTRLTVL.